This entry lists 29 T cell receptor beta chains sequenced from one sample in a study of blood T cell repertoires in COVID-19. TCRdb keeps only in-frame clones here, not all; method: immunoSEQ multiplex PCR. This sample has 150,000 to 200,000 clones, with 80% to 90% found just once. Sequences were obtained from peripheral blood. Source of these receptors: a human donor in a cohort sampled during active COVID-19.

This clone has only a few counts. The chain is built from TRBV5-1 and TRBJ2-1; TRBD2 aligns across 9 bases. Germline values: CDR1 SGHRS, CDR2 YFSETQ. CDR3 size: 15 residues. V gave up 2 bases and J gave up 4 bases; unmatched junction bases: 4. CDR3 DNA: TGCGCCAGCAGCTTCGCTAGCGGGGAATACAATGAGCAGTTCTTC. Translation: CASSFASGEYNEQFF.

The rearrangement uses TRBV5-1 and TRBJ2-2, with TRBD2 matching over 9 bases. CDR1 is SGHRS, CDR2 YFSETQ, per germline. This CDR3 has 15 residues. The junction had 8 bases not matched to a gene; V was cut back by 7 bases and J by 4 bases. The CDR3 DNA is TGCGCCAGCGACCTGGGAGCGGGAGGCACCGGGGAGCTGTTTTTT. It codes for CASDLGAGGTGELFF.

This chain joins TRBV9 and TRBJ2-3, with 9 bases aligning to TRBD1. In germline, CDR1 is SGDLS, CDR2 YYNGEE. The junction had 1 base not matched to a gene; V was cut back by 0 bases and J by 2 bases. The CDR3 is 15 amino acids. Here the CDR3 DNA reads TGTGCCAGCAGCGTAGACAGGGGGCTCACAGATACGCAGTATTTT. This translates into CASSVDRGLTDTQYF.

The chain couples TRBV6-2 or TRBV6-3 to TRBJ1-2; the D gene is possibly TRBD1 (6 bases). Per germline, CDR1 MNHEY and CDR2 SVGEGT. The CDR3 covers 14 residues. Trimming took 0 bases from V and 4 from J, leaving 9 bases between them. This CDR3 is CASSYSDRPYGYTF. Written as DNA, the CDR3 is TGTGCCAGCAGTTACTCGGACAGACCCTATGGCTACACCTTC.

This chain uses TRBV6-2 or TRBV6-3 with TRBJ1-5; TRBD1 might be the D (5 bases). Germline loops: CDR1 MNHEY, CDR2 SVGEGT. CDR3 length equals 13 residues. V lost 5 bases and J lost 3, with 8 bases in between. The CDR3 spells CASSRQLNQPQHF. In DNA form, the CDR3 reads TGTGCCAGCAGTCGACAGCTCAATCAGCCCCAGCATTTT.

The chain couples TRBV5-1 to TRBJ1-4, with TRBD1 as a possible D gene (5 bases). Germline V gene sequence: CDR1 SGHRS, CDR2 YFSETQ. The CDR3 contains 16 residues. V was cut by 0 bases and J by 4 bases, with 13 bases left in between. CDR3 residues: CASSLAGGSGNEKLFF. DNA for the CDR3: TGCGCCAGCAGCTTGGCGGGGGGGAGCGGTAATGAAAAACTGTTTTTT.

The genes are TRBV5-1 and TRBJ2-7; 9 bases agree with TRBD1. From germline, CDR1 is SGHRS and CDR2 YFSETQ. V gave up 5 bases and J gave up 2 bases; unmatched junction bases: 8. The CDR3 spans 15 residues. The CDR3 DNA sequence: TGCGCCAGCAGTCTTGGGACAGGGCCAGCCTACGAGCAGTACTTC. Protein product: CASSLGTGPAYEQYF.

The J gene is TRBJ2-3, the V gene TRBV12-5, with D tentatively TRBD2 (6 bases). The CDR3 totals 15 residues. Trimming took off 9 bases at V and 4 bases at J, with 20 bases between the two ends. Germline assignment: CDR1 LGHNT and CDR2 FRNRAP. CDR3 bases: TGTGCTAGCGGAAGCATAGCGGACACAGCAGATACGCAGTATTTT. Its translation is CASGSIADTADTQYF.

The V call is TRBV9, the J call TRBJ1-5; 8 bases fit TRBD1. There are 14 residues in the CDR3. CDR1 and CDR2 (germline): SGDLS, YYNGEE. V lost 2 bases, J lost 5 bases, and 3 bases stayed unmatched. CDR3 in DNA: TGTGCCAGCAGCGTTTCGACAGGGGATCAGCCCCAGCATTTT. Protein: CASSVSTGDQPQHF.

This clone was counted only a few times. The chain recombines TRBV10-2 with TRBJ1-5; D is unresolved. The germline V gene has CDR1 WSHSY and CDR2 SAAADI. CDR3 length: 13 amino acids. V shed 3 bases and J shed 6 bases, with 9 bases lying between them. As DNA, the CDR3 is TGCGCCAGCAGTGACCGTTCCTTTCAGCCCCAGCATTTT. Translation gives CASSDRSFQPQHF.

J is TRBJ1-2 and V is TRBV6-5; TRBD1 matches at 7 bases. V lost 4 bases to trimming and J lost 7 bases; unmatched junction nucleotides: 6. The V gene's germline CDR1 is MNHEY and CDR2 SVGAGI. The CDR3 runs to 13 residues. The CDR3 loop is CASSSPDRFGYTF. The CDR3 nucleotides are TGTGCCAGCAGTTCCCCGGACAGGTTTGGCTACACCTTC.

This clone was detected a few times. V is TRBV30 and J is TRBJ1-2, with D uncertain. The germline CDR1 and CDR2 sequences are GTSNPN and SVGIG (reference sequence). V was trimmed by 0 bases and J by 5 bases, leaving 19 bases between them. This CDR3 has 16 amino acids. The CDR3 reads CAWSVPSVGSLYGYTF. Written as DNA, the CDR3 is TGTGCCTGGAGTGTACCGTCTGTCGGTAGCTTGTATGGCTACACCTTC.

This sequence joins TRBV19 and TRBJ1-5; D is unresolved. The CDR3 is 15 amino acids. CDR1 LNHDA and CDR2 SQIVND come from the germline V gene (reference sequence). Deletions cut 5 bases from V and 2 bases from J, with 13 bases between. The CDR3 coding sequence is TGTGCCAGTAGTTCACTTCCGCAGGGCAATCAGCCCCAGCATTTT. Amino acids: CASSSLPQGNQPQHF.

CDR3 DNA sequence: TGCAGCGTTTGCAGGGAGGCCGCCGGGGAGCTGTTTTTT. Encoded protein: CSVCREAAGELFF. The chain links TRBV29-1 to TRBJ2-2, with D possibly TRBD2 on 6 matching bases. The germline CDR1 and CDR2 sequences are SQVTM and ANQGSEA. This CDR3 region has 13 residues. The V and J ends lost 5 bases and 6 bases respectively, with 13 bases between them.

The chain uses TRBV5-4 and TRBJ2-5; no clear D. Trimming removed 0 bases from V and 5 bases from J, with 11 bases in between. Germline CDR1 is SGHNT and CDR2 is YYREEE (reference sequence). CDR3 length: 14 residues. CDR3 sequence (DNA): TGTGCCAGCAGCTTGGCAGGAATTGTTGAGACCCAGTACTTC. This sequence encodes CASSLAGIVETQYF. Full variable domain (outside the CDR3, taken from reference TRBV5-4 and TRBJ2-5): ETGVTQSPTHLIKTRGQQVTLRCSSQSGHNTVSWYQQALGQGPQFIFQYYREEENGRGNFPPRFSGLQFPNYSSELNVNALELDDSALYLCASSLAGIVETQYFGPGTRLLVL.

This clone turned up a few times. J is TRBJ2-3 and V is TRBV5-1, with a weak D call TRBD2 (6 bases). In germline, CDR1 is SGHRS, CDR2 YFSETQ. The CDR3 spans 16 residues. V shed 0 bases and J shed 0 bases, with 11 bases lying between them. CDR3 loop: CASSLVLGGSTDTQYF. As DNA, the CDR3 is TGCGCCAGCAGCTTGGTATTGGGAGGTAGCACAGATACGCAGTATTTT.

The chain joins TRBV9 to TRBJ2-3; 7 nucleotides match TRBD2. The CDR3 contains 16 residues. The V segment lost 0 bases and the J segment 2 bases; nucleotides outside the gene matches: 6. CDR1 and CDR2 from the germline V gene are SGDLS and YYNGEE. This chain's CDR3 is CASSVDGAGYTDTQYF. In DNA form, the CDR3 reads TGTGCCAGCAGCGTAGATGGAGCGGGATACACAGATACGCAGTATTTT.

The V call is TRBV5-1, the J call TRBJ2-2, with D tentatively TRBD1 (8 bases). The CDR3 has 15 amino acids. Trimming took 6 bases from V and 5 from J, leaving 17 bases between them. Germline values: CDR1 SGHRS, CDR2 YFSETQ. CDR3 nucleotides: TGCGCCAGCACAAGAGACAGGGGAGGGACCGGGGAGCTGTTTTTT. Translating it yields CASTRDRGGTGELFF.

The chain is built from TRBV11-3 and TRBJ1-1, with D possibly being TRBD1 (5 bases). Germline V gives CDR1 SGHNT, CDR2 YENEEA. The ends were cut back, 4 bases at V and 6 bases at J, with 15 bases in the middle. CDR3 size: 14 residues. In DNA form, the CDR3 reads TGTGCCAGCAGCTCTAAGGGGAATGAGGCTGAAGCTTTCTTT. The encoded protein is CASSSKGNEAEAFF. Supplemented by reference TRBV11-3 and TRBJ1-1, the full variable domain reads EAGVVQSPRYKIIEKKQPVAFWCNPISGHNTLYWYLQNLGQGPELLIRYENEEAVDDSQLPKDRFSAERLKGVDSTLKIQPAELGDSAVYLCASSSKGNEAEAFFGQGTRLTVV.

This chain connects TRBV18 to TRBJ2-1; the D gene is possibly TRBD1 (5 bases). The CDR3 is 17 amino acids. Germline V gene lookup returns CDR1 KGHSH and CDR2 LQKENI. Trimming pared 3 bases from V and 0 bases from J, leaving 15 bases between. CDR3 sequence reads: CASSPLHGRGSYNEQFF. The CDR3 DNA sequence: TGTGCCAGCTCACCGCTCCATGGTAGGGGCTCCTACAATGAGCAGTTCTTC.

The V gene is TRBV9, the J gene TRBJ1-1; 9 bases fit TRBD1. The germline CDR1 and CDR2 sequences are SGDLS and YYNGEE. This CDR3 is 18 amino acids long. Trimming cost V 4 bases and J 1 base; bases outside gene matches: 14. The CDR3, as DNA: TGTGCCAGCAGCTCCGGGGGGACAGGGAGAGGTACGAACACTGAAGCTTTCTTT. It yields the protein CASSSGGTGRGTNTEAFF.

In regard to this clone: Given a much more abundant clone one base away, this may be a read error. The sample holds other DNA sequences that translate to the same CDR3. The CDR3, as DNA: TGTGCCAGCAGTCGACAGGGACGATATTCACCTCTCCACTTT. Protein sequence: CASSRQGRYSPLHF. The chain is built from TRBV6-2 or TRBV6-3 and TRBJ1-6, with 7 positions matching TRBD1. CDR3 length: 14 amino acids. Germline CDR1 reads MNHEY; CDR2 reads SVGEGT.

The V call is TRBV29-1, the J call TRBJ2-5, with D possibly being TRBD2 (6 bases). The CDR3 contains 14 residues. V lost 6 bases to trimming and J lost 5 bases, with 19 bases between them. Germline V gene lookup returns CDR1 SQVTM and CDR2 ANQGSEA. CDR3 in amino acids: CSVSRGTGWETQYF. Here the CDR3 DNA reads TGCAGCGTGTCGCGGGGCACGGGGTGGGAGACCCAGTACTTC.

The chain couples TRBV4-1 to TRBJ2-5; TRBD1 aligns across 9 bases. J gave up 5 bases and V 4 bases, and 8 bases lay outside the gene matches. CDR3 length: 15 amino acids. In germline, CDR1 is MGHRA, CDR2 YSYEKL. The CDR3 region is CASSRSGTGQETQYF. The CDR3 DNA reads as TGCGCCAGCAGCCGATCCGGGACAGGGCAGGAGACCCAGTACTTC.

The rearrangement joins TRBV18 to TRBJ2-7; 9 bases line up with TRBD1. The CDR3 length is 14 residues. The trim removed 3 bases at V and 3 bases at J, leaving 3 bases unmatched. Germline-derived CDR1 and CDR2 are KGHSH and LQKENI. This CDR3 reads CASSPTGGNYEQYF. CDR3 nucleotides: TGTGCCAGCTCACCGACAGGGGGAAACTACGAGCAGTACTTC.

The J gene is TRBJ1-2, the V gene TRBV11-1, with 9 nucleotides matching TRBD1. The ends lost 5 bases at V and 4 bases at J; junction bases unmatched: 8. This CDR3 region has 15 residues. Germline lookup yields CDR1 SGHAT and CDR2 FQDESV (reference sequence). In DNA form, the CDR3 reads TGTGCCAGCAGCCTCAGGACAGGGGCGCTCTATGGCTACACCTTC. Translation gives CASSLRTGALYGYTF.

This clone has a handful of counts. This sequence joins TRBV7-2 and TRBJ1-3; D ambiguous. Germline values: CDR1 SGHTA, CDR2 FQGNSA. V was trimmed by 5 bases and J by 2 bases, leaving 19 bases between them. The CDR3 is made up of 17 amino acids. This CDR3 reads CASSPREPYLTGNTIYF. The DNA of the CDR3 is TGTGCCAGCAGCCCGCGCGAGCCCTATCTCACTGGAAACACCATATATTTT.

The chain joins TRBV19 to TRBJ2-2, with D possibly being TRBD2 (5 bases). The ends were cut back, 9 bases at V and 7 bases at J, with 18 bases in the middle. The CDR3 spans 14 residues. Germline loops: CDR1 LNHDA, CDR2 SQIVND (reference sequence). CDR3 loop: CASGVALEVGELFF. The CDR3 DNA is TGTGCCAGCGGGGTTGCTCTGGAGGTCGGGGAGCTGTTTTTT.

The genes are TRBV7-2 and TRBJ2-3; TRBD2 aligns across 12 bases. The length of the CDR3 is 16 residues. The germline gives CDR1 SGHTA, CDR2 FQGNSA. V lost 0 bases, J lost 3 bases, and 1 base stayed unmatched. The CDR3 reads CASSLALAGGTDTQYF. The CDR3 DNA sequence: TGTGCCAGCAGCTTAGCCCTAGCGGGAGGGACAGATACGCAGTATTTT.